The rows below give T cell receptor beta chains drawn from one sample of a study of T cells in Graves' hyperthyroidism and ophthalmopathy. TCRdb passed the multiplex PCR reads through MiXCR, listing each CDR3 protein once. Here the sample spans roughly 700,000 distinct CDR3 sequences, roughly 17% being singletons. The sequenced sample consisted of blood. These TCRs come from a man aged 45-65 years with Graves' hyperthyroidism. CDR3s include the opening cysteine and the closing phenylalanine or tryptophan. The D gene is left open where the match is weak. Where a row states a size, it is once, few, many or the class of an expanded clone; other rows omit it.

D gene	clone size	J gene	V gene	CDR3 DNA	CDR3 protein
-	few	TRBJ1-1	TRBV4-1	TGCGCCAGCAGCCAAGATTGGACAGCCGGTGAAGCTTTCTTT	CASSQDWTAGEAFF
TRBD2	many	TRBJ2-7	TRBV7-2	TGTGCCAGCAGCCAGTCGAGACTAGCGGGCTCCTACGAGCAGTACTTC	CASSQSRLAGSYEQYF
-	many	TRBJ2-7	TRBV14	TGTGCCAGCAGCCAATTTGGAGGGACAAGCGAGCAGTACTTC	CASSQFGGTSEQYF
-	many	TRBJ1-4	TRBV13	TGTGCCAGCAGCAGGCAGCGCGCCCGCAATGAAAAACTGTTTTTT	CASSRQRARNEKLFF
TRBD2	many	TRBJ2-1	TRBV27	TGTGCCACCTTGGATCCTAGCGGGAGCTCCTACAATGAGCAGTTCTTC	CATLDPSGSSYNEQFF
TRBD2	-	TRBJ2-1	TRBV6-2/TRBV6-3	TGTGCCAGCAGGCGGGGACTAGCGGAACGGTACAATGAGCAGTTCTTC	CASRRGLAERYNEQFF
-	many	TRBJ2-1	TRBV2	TGTGCCAGCAGTGAGGGTGCTAGTTGGCGTTCCGATGAGCAGTTCTTC	CASSEGASWRSDEQFF
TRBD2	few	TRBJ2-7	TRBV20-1	TGCAGTGCTATCCCGCAGGGGTCTAGCGGGGAGCAGTACTTC	CSAIPQGSSGEQYF
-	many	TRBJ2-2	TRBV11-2	TGTGCCAGCAGCTTAGAGGCAGGGATCGGGGAGCTGTTTTTT	CASSLEAGIGELFF
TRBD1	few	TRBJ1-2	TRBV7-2	TGTGCCAGCAGCTTAGATCAGGGGGCGGAAGACTATGGCTACACCTTC	CASSLDQGAEDYGYTF
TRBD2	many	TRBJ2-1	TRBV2	TGTGCCAGCACTCAGGGACTAGCGGGAGTATGGCAGTTCTTC	CASTQGLAGVWQFF
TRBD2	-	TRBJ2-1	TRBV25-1	TGTGCCAGCAGTGCACCCGGGACTAGCGGGACCAAGCAGTTCTTC	CASSAPGTSGTKQFF
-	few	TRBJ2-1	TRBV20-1	TGCAGTGCTAGCGGGAGCTATGAGCAGTTCTTC	CSASGSYEQFF
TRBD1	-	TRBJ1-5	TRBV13	TGTGCCAGCAGCTTAGGCCGCAGGGGGTTTTATCAGCCCCAGCATTTT	CASSLGRRGFYQPQHF
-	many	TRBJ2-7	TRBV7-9	TGTGCCAGCAGCTTCGAAGGCGGCCAAACCTACGAGCAGTACTTC	CASSFEGGQTYEQYF
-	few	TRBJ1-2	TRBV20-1	TGCAGTGCTAGTGATGCAGACCGCTATGGCTACACCTTC	CSASDADRYGYTF
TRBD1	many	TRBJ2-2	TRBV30	TGTGCCTGGGAGGACAGGGGGCTGAAAACCGGGGAGCTGTTTTTT	CAWEDRGLKTGELFF
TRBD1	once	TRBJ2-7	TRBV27	TGTGCCAGCAGTTTCTTCGGACAGGGGGGCTACGAGCAGTACTTC	CASSFFGQGGYEQYF
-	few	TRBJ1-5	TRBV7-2	TGTGCCAGCAGCACAGGGAATAGCAATCAGCCCCAGCATTTT	CASSTGNSNQPQHF
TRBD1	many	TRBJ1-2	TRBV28	TGTGCCAGCAGTCTTAGTATTGCCGGGACAGTTCCCAACTATGGCTACACCTTC	CASSLSIAGTVPNYGYTF
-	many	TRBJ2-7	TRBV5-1	TGCGCCAGCAGCTTGGAGGTCAATCCCTACGAGCAGTACTTC	CASSLEVNPYEQYF
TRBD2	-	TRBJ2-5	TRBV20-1	TGCAGTGCTCTGATGAGCGGGAGGGGCGTGGAGACCCAGTACTTC	CSALMSGRGVETQYF
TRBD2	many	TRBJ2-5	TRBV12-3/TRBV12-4	TGTGCCAGTGTTGACCGACTAGCGGGAGAGACCCAGTACTTC	CASVDRLAGETQYF
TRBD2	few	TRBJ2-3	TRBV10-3	TGTGCCTCGGGCGGGAGAGACCCTAGCACAGATACGCAGTATTTT	CASGGRDPSTDTQYF
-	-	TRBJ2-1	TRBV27	TGTGCCAGCACGCCGGGGGTATGCCCCTACAATGAGCAGTTCTTC	CASTPGVCPYNEQFF
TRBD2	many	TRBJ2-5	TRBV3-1	TGTGCCAGCAGCCAGGCTGGACTAGCGGGAGAGGAGACCCAGTACTTC	CASSQAGLAGEETQYF
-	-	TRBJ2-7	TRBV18	TGTGCCAGCTCACCACCGACGGTCTACGAGCAGTACTTC	CASSPPTVYEQYF
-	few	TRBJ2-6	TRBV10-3	TGTGCCATCAAAGCCGCTGGGGCCAACGTCCTGACTTTC	CAIKAAGANVLTF
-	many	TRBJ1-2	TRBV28	TGTGCCACCCAAGCCCCAAGCGGCTACACCTTC	CATQAPSGYTF
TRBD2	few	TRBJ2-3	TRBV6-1	TGTGCCAGCAGTGAAGGCGGGAGGGGCACAGATACGCAGTATTTT	CASSEGGRGTDTQYF